The 18 T cell receptor beta chains below were found in one sample sequenced in a study of blood T cell repertoires in COVID-19. TCRdb keeps only in-frame clones here, not all; method: immunoSEQ multiplex PCR. The sample holds some 190,000 clones; approximately 91% are singletons and the top ten take around 6.6%. Material: peripheral blood. The receptors derive from a woman aged 40 to 55 who had recovered from COVID-19.

The chain combines TRBV3-1 (or the pseudogene TRBV3-2) with TRBJ1-4; D remains ambiguous. From germline, CDR1 is LGHDT and CDR2 YNNKEL (reference sequence). V was pared by 3 bases and J by 8 bases, with 4 bases between. CDR3 length: 11 amino acids. The CDR3 loop reads CASSQAEKLFF. In DNA form, the CDR3 reads TGTGCCAGCAGCCAGGCAGAAAAACTGTTTTTT.

J is TRBJ2-7 and V is TRBV12-3 or TRBV12-4; no clear D. This CDR3 spans 13 amino acids. V lost 5 bases to trimming and J lost 0 bases, with 8 bases between them. DNA of the CDR3: TGTGCCAGCAGTCCTAGAAGCTCCTACGAGCAGTACTTC. Protein sequence: CASSPRSSYEQYF.

The CDR3 nucleotides are TGTGCCAGCAGCTTTTGTTGGCTAGCGGGAAACAACGAGCAGTACTTC. Translated, it gives CASSFCWLAGNNEQYF. The chain employs TRBV12-1 and TRBJ2-7; the D segment call TRBD2 is taken from the table without a DNA check. TRBV12-1 counts as a pseudogene. The CDR3 is 16 amino acids.

The chain uses TRBV7-2 and TRBJ1-1; perhaps TRBD1 as D (6 bases). Trimming pared 4 bases from V and 0 bases from J, leaving 9 bases between. Germline V gene lookup returns CDR1 SGHTA and CDR2 FQGNSA. The CDR3 totals 14 residues. The CDR3 bases are TGTGCCAGCAGCTCACAGGGAATGAACACTGAAGCTTTCTTT. Amino acids: CASSSQGMNTEAFF.

This sequence joins TRBV20-1 and TRBJ1-2, with 10 bases matching TRBD1. The V gene end was trimmed by 3 bases and the J gene end by 4 bases; junction bases not matched to a gene: 17. CDR1 and CDR2 from the germline V gene are DFQATT and SNEGSKA (reference sequence). The CDR3 sequence is 18 residues long. The CDR3 reads CSASNSATGGKTSYGYTF. Written as DNA, the CDR3 is TGCAGTGCTAGTAATTCGGCGACAGGGGGCAAAACATCCTATGGCTACACCTTC.

The CDR3 loop is CASSLVPVETQYF. The CDR3, as DNA: TGCGCCAGCAGCTTGGTTCCGGTAGAGACCCAGTACTTC. The V call is TRBV5-1, the J call TRBJ2-5; D is unresolved. The CDR3 has 13 residues. CDR1 and CDR2 (germline): SGHRS, YFSETQ. V lost 0 bases, J lost 4 bases, and 7 bases lay in between.

The V call is TRBV7-6, the J call TRBJ2-5; D call uncertain. The germline V and J ends were trimmed by 1 base and 1 base, with 10 bases remaining between them. Looked up from germline, CDR1 is SGHVS and CDR2 is FNYEAQ. This CDR3 is 15 amino acids long. The CDR3 protein is CASSLVSGSQETQYF. The CDR3, as DNA: TGTGCCAGCAGCTTAGTCTCAGGTAGCCAAGAGACCCAGTACTTC.

J is TRBJ2-1 and V is TRBV10-3; the match to TRBD2 covers 13 bases. There are 16 residues in the CDR3. CDR1 ENHRY and CDR2 SYGVKD come from the germline V gene. The V and J ends lost 2 bases and 2 bases, in that order; junction bases with no gene match: 0. The CDR3 region is CAISEGLAGAYNEQFF. CDR3 bases: TGTGCCATCAGTGAGGGACTAGCGGGGGCCTACAATGAGCAGTTCTTC.

The genes are TRBV5-8 and TRBJ2-1; D possibly corresponds to TRBD2 (5 bases). CDR3 size: 14 residues. CDR1 is SGHTS and CDR2 is YDEGEE in the germline V gene. With 3 bases removed from V and 2 bases from J, the gap between germline ends came to 9 bases. CDR3 residues: CASSSGLTYNEQFF. DNA for the CDR3: TGTGCCAGCAGCTCAGGACTGACCTACAATGAGCAGTTCTTC. Supplemented by reference TRBV5-8 and TRBJ2-1, the full variable domain reads EAGVTQSPTHLIKTRGQQATLRCSPISGHTSVYWYQQALGLGLQFLLWYDEGEERNRGNFPPRFSGRQFPNYSSELNVNALELEDSALYLCASSSGLTYNEQFFGPGTRLTVL.

The chain employs TRBV7-9 and TRBJ2-1; TRBD2 is a possible D gene (5 bases). Trimming took 1 base from V and 4 from J, leaving 14 bases between them. Germline CDR1 is SEHNR and CDR2 is FQNEAQ (reference sequence). The CDR3 sequence is 16 residues long. DNA of the CDR3: TGTGCCAGCAGCTTAGAACTAGTACTTCCTTACAATGAGCAGTTCTTC. This encodes CASSLELVLPYNEQFF. Together with reference TRBV7-9 and TRBJ2-1, the CDR3 gives the full variable domain: DTGVSQNPRHKITKRGQNVTFRCDPISEHNRLYWYRQTLGQGPEFLTYFQNEAQLEKSRLLSDRFSAERPKGSFSTLEIQRTEQGDSAMYLCASSLELVLPYNEQFFGPGTRLTVL.

This clone was picked up a small number of times. The chain carries TRBV6-5 and TRBJ1-1, with D possibly TRBD1 on 5 matching bases. Looked up from germline, CDR1 is MNHEY and CDR2 is SVGAGI. The CDR3 runs to 14 residues. Trimming shortened V by 0 bases and J by 3 bases, and 8 bases separated the two germline ends. The CDR3 DNA reads as TGTGCCAGCAGTTACTCATTCAGGGACACTGAAGCTTTCTTT. Translated: CASSYSFRDTEAFF.

The chain has TRBV19 and TRBJ1-4; 8 positions match TRBD1. Germline CDR1 and CDR2: LNHDA and SQIVND (reference sequence). With 8 bases clipped from V and 10 bases from J, the junction kept 9 bases outside the gene matches. The CDR3 is 13 amino acids. CDR3 DNA: TGTGCCAGTGTCGGACAGGGAAACGGAAAACTGTTTTTT. This gives the protein CASVGQGNGKLFF.

This rearrangement joins TRBV7-3 to TRBJ2-2; TRBD2 agrees at 7 bases. The germline V gene encodes CDR1 SGHTA and CDR2 FQGTGA. Trimming removed 4 bases from V and 5 bases from J; junction bases left unmatched: 7. The CDR3 sequence is 15 residues long. CDR3 region: CASSSPAGVTGELFF. In DNA form, the CDR3 reads TGTGCCAGCAGCTCCCCGGCGGGAGTTACCGGGGAGCTGTTTTTT.

The count of this clone is one. The chain has TRBV19 and TRBJ2-3, with 7 bases that match TRBD1. Germline trimming cut 5 bases from V and 1 base from J; bases unmatched to any gene: 6. Germline lookup yields CDR1 LNHDA and CDR2 SQIVND (reference sequence). This CDR3 is 15 amino acids long. The CDR3 DNA reads as TGTGCCAGTAGTTTTGACAGGGTGGGCACAGATACGCAGTATTTT. Translating it yields CASSFDRVGTDTQYF.

J is TRBJ1-2 and V is TRBV6-5; 7 nucleotides agree with TRBD1. The CDR3 has 13 amino acids. CDR1 is MNHEY and CDR2 is SVGAGI in the germline V gene. The trim removed 6 bases at V and 2 bases at J, leaving 3 bases unmatched. DNA of the CDR3: TGTGCCAGCAGCTTGACAGGGAACTATGGCTACACCTTC. The encoded protein is CASSLTGNYGYTF.

V gene TRBV5-4 combines with J gene TRBJ2-2, with D hard to call. CDR1 SGHNT and CDR2 YYREEE come from the germline V gene (reference sequence). The CDR3 totals 13 residues. V was pared by 0 bases and J by 5 bases, with 5 bases between. DNA of the CDR3: TGTGCCAGCAGCTTGGATCTAACCGGGGAGCTGTTTTTT. It yields the protein CASSLDLTGELFF.

The chain couples TRBV7-9 to TRBJ2-5; D not resolved. Germline CDR1 and CDR2: SEHNR and FQNEAQ (reference sequence). There are 15 residues in the CDR3. The V gene lost 0 bases and the J gene lost 7 bases, with 15 bases spanning the gap. As DNA, the CDR3 is TGTGCCAGCAGCTTAGCTACTCCCGGTGCAGGGACCCAGTACTTC. Protein product: CASSLATPGAGTQYF.

The chain's CDR3 is CASSPEHLAGVDEQYF. DNA of the CDR3: TGTGCCAGCAGCCCGGAACATCTAGCGGGAGTGGACGAGCAGTACTTC. The genes are TRBV14 and TRBJ2-7; TRBD2 aligns across 10 bases. Trimming removed 4 bases from V and 5 bases from J; junction bases left unmatched: 11. Germline values: CDR1 SGHDN, CDR2 FVKESK. The CDR3 has 16 residues. The entire variable domain, with the rest obtained from reference TRBV14 and TRBJ2-7, is as follows: EAGVTQFPSHSVIEKGQTVTLRCDPISGHDNLYWYRRVMGKEIKFLLHFVKESKQDESGMPNNRFLAERTGGTYSTLKVQPAELEDSGVYFCASSPEHLAGVDEQYFGPGTRLTVT.